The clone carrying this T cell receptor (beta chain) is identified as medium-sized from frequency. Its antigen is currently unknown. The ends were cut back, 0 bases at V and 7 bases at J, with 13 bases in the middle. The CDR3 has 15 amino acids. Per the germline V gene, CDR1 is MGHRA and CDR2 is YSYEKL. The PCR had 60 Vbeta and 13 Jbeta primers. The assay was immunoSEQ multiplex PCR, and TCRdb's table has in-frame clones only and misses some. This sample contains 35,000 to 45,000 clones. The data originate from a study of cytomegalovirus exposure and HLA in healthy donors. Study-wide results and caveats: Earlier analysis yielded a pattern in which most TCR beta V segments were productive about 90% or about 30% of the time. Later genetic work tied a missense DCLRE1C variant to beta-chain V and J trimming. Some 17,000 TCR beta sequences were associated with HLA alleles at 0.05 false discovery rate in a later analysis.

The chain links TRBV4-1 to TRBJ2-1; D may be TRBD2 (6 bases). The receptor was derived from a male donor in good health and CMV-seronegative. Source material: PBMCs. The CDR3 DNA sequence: TGCGCCAGCAGCCAAGATAGCCTAGCGAGGAATGAGCAGTTCTTC. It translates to CASSQDSLARNEQFF.